This T cell receptor beta chain was identified during a study of regulatory and conventional T cells in RAG deficiency. Points from the study as a whole: Patient subsets had shorter CDR3s; Omenn Treg-Tconv overlap exceeded 85%. Shannon entropy fell and Simpson indices rose in RAG-deficient patients. Compared with controls, unique Treg TCR beta sequences dropped roughly 96-fold in Omenn syndrome and CID/AS.

The CDR3 is 13 amino acids. V lost 4 bases to trimming and J lost 0 bases, with 3 bases between them. Looked up from germline, CDR1 is SGHTA and CDR2 is FQGTGA. The repertoire was sequenced with immunoSEQ multiplex PCR; TCRdb's copy has only in-frame clones and lacks some. The sample lists 9,500 to 15,000 clones, roughly 95% occurring once. Regulatory T cells were sorted from blood as CD4+ CD25-high CD127-low cells. Comments on this clone: Its antigen remains unidentified.

The same sample was also used in a study of regulatory T cells. In that study: Amplification used 52 TRBV primers and 13 TRBJ primers. Skewed V and J usage and few unique V-J pairs marked patient repertoires, most in Tregs.

The source is a human donor in good health. Sequencing was carried out using CD127- CD25+ CD4+ Tregs sorted from blood. The chain combines TRBV7-3 with TRBJ2-2; D is unresolved. The CDR3 coding sequence is TGTGCCAGCAGCTCGTCGAACACCGGGGAGCTGTTTTTT. This gives the protein CASSSSNTGELFF.